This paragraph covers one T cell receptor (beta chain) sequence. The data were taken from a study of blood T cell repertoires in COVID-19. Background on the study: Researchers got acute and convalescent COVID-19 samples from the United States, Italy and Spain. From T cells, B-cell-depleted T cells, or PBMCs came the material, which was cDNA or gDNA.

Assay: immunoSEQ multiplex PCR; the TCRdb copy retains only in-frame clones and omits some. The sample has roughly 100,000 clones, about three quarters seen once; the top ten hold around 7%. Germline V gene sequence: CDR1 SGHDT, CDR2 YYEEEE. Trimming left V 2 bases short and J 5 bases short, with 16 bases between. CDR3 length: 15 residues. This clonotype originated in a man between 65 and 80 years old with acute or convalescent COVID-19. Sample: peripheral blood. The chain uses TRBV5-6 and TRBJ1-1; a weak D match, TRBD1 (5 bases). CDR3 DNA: TGTGCCAGCAGCTTTTATGCGCCGGGGGAAACTGAAGCTTTCTTT. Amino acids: CASSFYAPGETEAFF.